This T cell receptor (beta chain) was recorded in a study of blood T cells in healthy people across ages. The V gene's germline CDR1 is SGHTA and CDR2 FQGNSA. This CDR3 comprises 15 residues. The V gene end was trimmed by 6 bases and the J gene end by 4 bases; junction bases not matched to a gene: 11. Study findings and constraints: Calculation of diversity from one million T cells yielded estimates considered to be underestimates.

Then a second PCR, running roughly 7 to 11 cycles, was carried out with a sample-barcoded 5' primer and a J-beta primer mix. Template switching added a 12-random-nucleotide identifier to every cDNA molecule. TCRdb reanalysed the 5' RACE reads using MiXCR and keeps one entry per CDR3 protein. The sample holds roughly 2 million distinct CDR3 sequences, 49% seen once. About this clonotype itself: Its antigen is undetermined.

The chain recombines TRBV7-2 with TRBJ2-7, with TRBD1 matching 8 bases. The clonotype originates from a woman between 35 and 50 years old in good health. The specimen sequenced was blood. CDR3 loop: CASSYTGGSGYEQYF. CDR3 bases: TGTGCCAGCAGTTATACAGGGGGAAGTGGGTACGAGCAGTACTTC. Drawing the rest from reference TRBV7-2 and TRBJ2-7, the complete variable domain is GAGVSQSPSNKVTEKGKDVELRCDPISGHTALYWYRQSLGQGLEFLIYFQGNSAPDKSGLPSDRFSAERTGGSVSTLTIQRTQQEDSAVYLCASSYTGGSGYEQYFGPGTRLTVT.